This entry lists 19 T cell receptor beta chains sequenced from one sample in a study of CD8+ T cells in alopecia areata. Treatment here: oral pan-JAK inhibitor, 5-10 mg twice daily. Extraction and reverse transcription of RNA yielded cDNA as the sequencing template. Using immunoSEQ multiplex PCR, the repertoire was profiled, and TCRdb retains in-frame clones only, with some absent. The sample consists of 110,000 to 150,000 clones, 45% to 60% of them appearing once. Sample: CD8+ T cells sorted from blood, taken at week 4, from a patient treated with tofacitinib. The receptors were sampled from a human donor with alopecia areata.

The chain recombines TRBV5-1 with TRBJ2-5; D gene uncertain. The CDR3 contains 14 residues. From germline, CDR1 is SGHRS and CDR2 YFSETQ. V shed 3 bases and J shed 2 bases, with 11 bases lying between them. The CDR3 coding sequence is TGCGCCAGCAGCTATAGACGGATTCAAGAGACCCAGTACTTC. This encodes CASSYRRIQETQYF.

The V gene is TRBV29-1, the J gene TRBJ2-3, with D perhaps assigned TRBD1 or TRBD2 (7 bases each). In germline, CDR1 is SQVTM, CDR2 ANQGSEA. CDR3 length: 16 amino acids. The ends were cut back, 4 bases at V and 2 bases at J, with 19 bases in the middle. CDR3 sequence reads: CSVVGDREGDTDTQYF. The CDR3 DNA is TGCAGCGTTGTAGGAGACAGGGAGGGGGACACAGATACGCAGTATTTT.

The chain has TRBV27 and TRBJ1-2, with unresolved D. CDR3 length equals 17 residues. CDR1 MNHEY and CDR2 SMNVEV come from the germline V gene (reference sequence). Trimming removed 5 bases at V and 4 bases at J, with 23 bases between. The CDR3 is CASSLMSKVSGRYGYTF. The CDR3 DNA is TGTGCCAGCAGTCTCATGTCCAAGGTCTCCGGCCGCTATGGCTACACCTTC.

The table lists this clone with a count of one. This chain connects TRBV30 to TRBJ1-6; D not resolved. Germline CDR1 reads GTSNPN; CDR2 reads SVGIG (reference sequence). V was trimmed by 3 bases and J by 10 bases, leaving 16 bases between them. The CDR3 extends over 14 amino acids. CDR3 sequence (DNA): TGTGCCTGGAGACCGGCCATACCGGGGTCACCCCTCCACTTT. Protein sequence: CAWRPAIPGSPLHF.

This chain links TRBV7-9 with TRBJ2-7; D gene ambiguous. This CDR3 spans 11 amino acids. Germline loops: CDR1 SEHNR, CDR2 FQNEAQ (reference sequence). Trimming took off 2 bases at V and 6 bases at J, with 5 bases between the two ends. The CDR3 bases are TGTGCCAGCAGCTTAATGGGCGAGCAGTACTTC. Protein product: CASSLMGEQYF.

V usage is TRBV11-2 and J usage is TRBJ1-2; D is unclear. Looked up from germline, CDR1 is SGHAT and CDR2 is FQNNGV. The length of the CDR3 is 15 residues. V lost 5 bases, J lost 5 bases, and 18 bases lay in between. CDR3 residues: CASSGQGRYLYGYTF. CDR3 sequence (DNA): TGTGCCAGCAGCGGCCAAGGGCGGTATTTGTATGGCTACACCTTC.

The chain combines TRBV29-1 with TRBJ2-3, with D possibly matching TRBD1 (5 bases). With 0 bases removed from V and 1 base from J, the gap between germline ends came to 11 bases. The CDR3 totals 15 residues. Looked up from germline, CDR1 is SQVTM and CDR2 is ANQGSEA. This chain's CDR3 is CSVEDGQGRTDTQYF. The CDR3 DNA follows: TGCAGCGTTGAAGATGGTCAGGGCCGCACAGATACGCAGTATTTT.

There are a few counts of this clone. The chain couples TRBV6-5 to TRBJ2-7; the match to TRBD2 covers 7 bases. The CDR3 sequence is 16 residues long. V gave up 2 bases and J gave up 1 base; unmatched junction bases: 8. Germline CDR1 reads MNHEY; CDR2 reads SVGAGI. The CDR3 nucleotides are TGTGCCAGCAGTTACCCGGTGGGGGGGGATTCCTACGAGCAGTACTTC. Translation gives CASSYPVGGDSYEQYF.

This sequence joins TRBV7-9 and TRBJ1-1; maybe TRBD1 (6 bases). The CDR3 spans 14 residues. The ends were cut back, 5 bases at V and 8 bases at J, with 18 bases in the middle. Germline V gene data show CDR1 as SEHNR and CDR2 as FQNEAQ (reference sequence). CDR3 sequence: CASSRGGWTDEAFF. The CDR3 DNA is TGTGCCAGCAGCCGGGGGGGCTGGACGGACGAAGCTTTCTTT. The variable domain in full, completed from reference TRBV7-9 and TRBJ1-1, reads DTGVSQNPRHKITKRGQNVTFRCDPISEHNRLYWYRQTLGQGPEFLTYFQNEAQLEKSRLLSDRFSAERPKGSFSTLEIQRTEQGDSAMYLCASSRGGWTDEAFFGQGTRLTVV.

The rearrangement links TRBV15 to TRBJ2-7; D is possibly TRBD1 (6 bases). This CDR3 spans 14 amino acids. Between the trimmed V and J ends, which lost 3 bases and 0 bases, there was a span of 9 bases. Germline CDR1 is LNHNV and CDR2 is YYDKDF (reference sequence). The CDR3 is CATSRKDSSYEQYF. CDR3 coding DNA: TGTGCCACCAGCAGGAAGGACAGCTCCTACGAGCAGTACTTC.

This clone was found once. The V gene is TRBV18, the J gene TRBJ1-5; 8 bases match TRBD1. The J segment lost 6 bases and the V segment lost 3 bases, leaving 13 bases of the junction unmatched. CDR1 is KGHSH and CDR2 is LQKENI in the germline V gene. The CDR3 runs 17 residues. As DNA, the CDR3 is TGTGCCAGCTCACCTAACGAGCCAGGGGGCTGGGGTCAGCCCCAGCATTTT. Translating gives CASSPNEPGGWGQPQHF.

This clone has only a few counts. This rearrangement joins TRBV29-1 to TRBJ2-5; the D gene is possibly TRBD1 (6 bases). The CDR3 is made up of 14 amino acids. V gave up 3 bases and J gave up 3 bases, with 14 bases separating them. CDR1 is SQVTM and CDR2 is ANQGSEA in the germline V gene. CDR3: CSVEGARVKETQYF. The CDR3 DNA reads TGCAGCGTTGAGGGGGCCAGGGTGAAAGAGACCCAGTACTTC.

The chain uses TRBV29-1 and TRBJ2-2; D is ambiguous. Germline V lookup: CDR1 SQVTM, CDR2 ANQGSEA. The CDR3 runs to 11 residues. Trimming took 7 bases from V and 3 from J, leaving 6 bases between them. CDR3 residues: CSAVDTGELFF. In DNA, the CDR3 is TGCAGCGCCGTAGACACCGGGGAGCTGTTTTTT.

The chain uses TRBV10-3 and TRBJ2-7; D possibly corresponds to TRBD1 (6 bases). This CDR3 is built from 13 residues. Per germline, CDR1 ENHRY and CDR2 SYGVKD. V was cut by 7 bases and J by 0 bases, with 10 bases left in between. In nucleotides, the CDR3 is TGTGCCATCATGGGGGCTACCTCCTACGAGCAGTACTTC. Protein sequence: CAIMGATSYEQYF.

J is TRBJ2-3 and V is TRBV9; 9 nucleotides agree with TRBD1. V gave up 4 bases and J gave up 4 bases; unmatched junction bases: 4. From germline, CDR1 is SGDLS and CDR2 YYNGEE. The CDR3 spans 14 residues. CDR3: CASSPGTGPDTQYF. The CDR3 DNA is TGTGCCAGCAGCCCCGGGACAGGGCCAGATACGCAGTATTTT. Drawing the rest from reference TRBV9 and TRBJ2-3, the complete variable domain is DSGVTQTPKHLITATGQRVTLRCSPRSGDLSVYWYQQSLDQGLQFLIQYYNGEERAKGNILERFSAQQFPDLHSELNLSSLELGDSALYFCASSPGTGPDTQYFGPGTRLTVL.

This clone has only a few counts. This chain links TRBV14 with TRBJ2-5; possibly TRBD2 for D (5 bases). V was clipped by 1 base and J by 0 bases, with 15 bases between them. This CDR3 contains 17 residues. Germline V gene lookup returns CDR1 SGHDN and CDR2 FVKESK. The CDR3 protein is CASSQVGLQTYQETQYF. The CDR3 nucleotides read TGTGCCAGCAGCCAAGTAGGACTCCAGACGTACCAAGAGACCCAGTACTTC.

The chain joins TRBV6-6 to TRBJ1-6; possibly TRBD1 for D (6 bases). With 6 bases removed from V and 9 bases from J, the gap between germline ends came to 15 bases. CDR3 size: 14 residues. Germline CDR1 reads MNHNY; CDR2 reads SVGAGI (reference sequence). The chain's CDR3 is CASSHREGSSPLHF. The CDR3 DNA sequence: TGTGCCAGCAGCCACAGGGAGGGGAGTTCACCCCTCCACTTT.

The chain has TRBV29-1 and TRBJ2-7, with D hard to call. CDR3 size: 11 residues. Germline CDR1 is SQVTM and CDR2 is ANQGSEA. Trimming pared 5 bases from V and 9 bases from J, leaving 14 bases between. The CDR3: CSVSWPSGQYF. CDR3 coding DNA: TGCAGCGTTTCCTGGCCGTCCGGGCAGTACTTC.

The gene calls are TRBV27 and TRBJ2-7, with D possibly being TRBD2 (6 bases). This CDR3 is 13 amino acids long. The germline V gene encodes CDR1 MNHEY and CDR2 SMNVEV (reference sequence). Trimming took off 5 bases at V and 7 bases at J, with 15 bases between the two ends. The CDR3, as DNA: TGTGCCAGCAGTCCTGGGACTCTCTGGGAGCAGTACTTC. Amino acid sequence: CASSPGTLWEQYF.